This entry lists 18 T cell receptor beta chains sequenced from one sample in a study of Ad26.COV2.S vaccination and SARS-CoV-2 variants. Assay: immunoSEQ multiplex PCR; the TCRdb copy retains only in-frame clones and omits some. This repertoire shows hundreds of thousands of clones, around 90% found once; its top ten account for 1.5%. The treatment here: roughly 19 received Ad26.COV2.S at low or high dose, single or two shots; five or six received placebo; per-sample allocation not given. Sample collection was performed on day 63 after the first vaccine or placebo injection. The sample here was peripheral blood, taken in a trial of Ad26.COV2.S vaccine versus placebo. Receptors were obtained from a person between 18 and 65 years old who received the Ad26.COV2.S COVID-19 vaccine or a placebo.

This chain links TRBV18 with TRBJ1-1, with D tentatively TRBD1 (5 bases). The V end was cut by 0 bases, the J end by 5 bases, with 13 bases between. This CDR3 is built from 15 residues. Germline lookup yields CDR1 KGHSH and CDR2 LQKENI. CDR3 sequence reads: CASSPPPRGKTEAFF. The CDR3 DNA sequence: TGTGCCAGCTCACCACCCCCCCGGGGGAAGACTGAAGCTTTCTTT.

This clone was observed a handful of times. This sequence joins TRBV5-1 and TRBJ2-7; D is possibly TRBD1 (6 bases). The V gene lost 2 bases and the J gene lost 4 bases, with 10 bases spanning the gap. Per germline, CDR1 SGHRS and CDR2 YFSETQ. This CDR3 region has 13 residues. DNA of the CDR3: TGCGCCAGCAGCTTTACAGGGTTATACGAGCAGTACTTC. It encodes CASSFTGLYEQYF.

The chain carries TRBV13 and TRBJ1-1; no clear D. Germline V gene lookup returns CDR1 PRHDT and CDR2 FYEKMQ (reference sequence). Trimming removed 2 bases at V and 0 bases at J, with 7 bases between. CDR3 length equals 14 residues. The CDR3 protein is CASSLYHMNTEAFF. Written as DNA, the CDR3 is TGTGCCAGCAGCTTATACCACATGAACACTGAAGCTTTCTTT.

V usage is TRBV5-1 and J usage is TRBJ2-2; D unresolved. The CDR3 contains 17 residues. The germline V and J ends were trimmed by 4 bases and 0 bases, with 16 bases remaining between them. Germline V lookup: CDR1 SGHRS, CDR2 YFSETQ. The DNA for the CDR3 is TGCGCCAGCAGCCACCCCTGGTTAGGCCCGAACACCGGGGAGCTGTTTTTT. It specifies CASSHPWLGPNTGELFF. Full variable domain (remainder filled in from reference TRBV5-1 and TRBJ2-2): KAGVTQTPRYLIKTRGQQVTLSCSPISGHRSVSWYQQTPGQGLQFLFEYFSETQRNKGNFPGRFSGRQFSNSRSEMNVSTLELGDSALYLCASSHPWLGPNTGELFFGEGSRLTVL.

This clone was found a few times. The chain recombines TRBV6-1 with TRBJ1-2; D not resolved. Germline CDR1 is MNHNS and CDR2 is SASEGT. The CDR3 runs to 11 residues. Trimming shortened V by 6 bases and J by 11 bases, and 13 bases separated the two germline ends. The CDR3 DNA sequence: TGTGCCAGCAGCCCACTTGGTTCGTACACCTTC. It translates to CASSPLGSYTF.

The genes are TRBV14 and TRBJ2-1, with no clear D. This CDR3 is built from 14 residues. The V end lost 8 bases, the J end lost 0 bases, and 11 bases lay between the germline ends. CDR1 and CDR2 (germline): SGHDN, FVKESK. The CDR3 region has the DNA TGTGCCAGCGGGCGGCGAGGCTCCTACAATGAGCAGTTCTTC. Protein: CASGRRGSYNEQFF.

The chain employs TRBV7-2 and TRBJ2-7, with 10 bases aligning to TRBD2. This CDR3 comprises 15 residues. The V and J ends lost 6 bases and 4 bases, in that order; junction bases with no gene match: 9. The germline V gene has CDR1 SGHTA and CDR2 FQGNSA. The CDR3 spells CASSTSGESHYEQYF. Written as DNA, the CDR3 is TGTGCCAGCAGTACTAGCGGGGAGAGCCATTACGAGCAGTACTTC.

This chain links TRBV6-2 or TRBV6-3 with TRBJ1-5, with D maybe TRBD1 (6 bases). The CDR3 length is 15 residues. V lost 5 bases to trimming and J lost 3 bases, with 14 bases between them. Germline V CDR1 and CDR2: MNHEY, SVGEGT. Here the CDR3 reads CASSIDRRVNQPQHF. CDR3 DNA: TGTGCCAGCAGTATCGACAGGAGGGTCAATCAGCCCCAGCATTTT.

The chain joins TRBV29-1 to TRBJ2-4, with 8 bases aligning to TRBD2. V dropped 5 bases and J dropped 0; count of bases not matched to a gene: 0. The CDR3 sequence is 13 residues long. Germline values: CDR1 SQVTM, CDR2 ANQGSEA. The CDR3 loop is CSVRGGAKNIQYF. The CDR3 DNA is TGCAGCGTTCGGGGGGGAGCCAAAAACATTCAGTACTTC.

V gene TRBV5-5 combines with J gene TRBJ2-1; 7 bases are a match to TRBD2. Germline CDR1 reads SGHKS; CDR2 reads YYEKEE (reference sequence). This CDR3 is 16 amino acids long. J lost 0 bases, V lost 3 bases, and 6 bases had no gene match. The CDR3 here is CASSSIPSGSYNEQFF. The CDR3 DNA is TGTGCCAGCAGCTCTATACCTAGCGGCTCCTACAATGAGCAGTTCTTC.

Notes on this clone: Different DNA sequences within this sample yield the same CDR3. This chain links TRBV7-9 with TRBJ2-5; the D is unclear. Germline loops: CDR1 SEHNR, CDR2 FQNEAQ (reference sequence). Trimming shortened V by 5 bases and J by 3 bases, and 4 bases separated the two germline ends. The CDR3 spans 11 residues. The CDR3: CASSVEETQYF. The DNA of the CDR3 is TGTGCCAGCAGCGTAGAAGAGACCCAGTACTTC. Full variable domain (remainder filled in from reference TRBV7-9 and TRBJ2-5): DTGVSQNPRHKITKRGQNVTFRCDPISEHNRLYWYRQTLGQGPEFLTYFQNEAQLEKSRLLSDRFSAERPKGSFSTLEIQRTEQGDSAMYLCASSVEETQYFGPGTRLLVL.

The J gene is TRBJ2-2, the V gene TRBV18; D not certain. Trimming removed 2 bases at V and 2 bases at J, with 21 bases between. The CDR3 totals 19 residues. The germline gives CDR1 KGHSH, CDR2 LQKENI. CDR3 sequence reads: CASSPFRPEGNGNTGELFF. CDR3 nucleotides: TGTGCCAGCTCACCATTCCGCCCAGAAGGAAACGGTAACACCGGGGAGCTGTTTTTT.

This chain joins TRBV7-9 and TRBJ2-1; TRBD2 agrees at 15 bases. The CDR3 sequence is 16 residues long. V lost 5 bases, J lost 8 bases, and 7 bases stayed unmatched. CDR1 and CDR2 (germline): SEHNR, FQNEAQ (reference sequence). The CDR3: CASSRTSGRAGDEQFF. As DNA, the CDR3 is TGTGCCAGCAGCAGGACTAGCGGGAGGGCCGGGGATGAGCAGTTCTTC.

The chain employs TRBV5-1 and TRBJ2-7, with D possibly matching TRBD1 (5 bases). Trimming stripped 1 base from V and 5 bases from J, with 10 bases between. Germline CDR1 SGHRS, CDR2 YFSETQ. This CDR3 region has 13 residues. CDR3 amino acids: CASSLRQTHEQYF. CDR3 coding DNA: TGCGCCAGCAGCTTGAGACAGACCCACGAGCAGTACTTC.

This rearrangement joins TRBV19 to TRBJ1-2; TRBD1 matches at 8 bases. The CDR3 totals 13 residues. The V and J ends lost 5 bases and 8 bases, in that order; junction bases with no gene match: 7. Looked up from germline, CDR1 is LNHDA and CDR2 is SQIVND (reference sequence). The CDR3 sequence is CASSSDRVGGYTF. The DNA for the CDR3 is TGTGCCAGTAGTTCGGACAGGGTAGGCGGCTACACCTTC.

CDR3 sequence: CASSSQSGEYF. The DNA for the CDR3 is TGTGCCAGCAGTTCTCAATCGGGGGAGTACTTC. The genes are TRBV6-5 and TRBJ2-5; TRBD2 might be the D (6 bases). The ends were cut back, 4 bases at V and 12 bases at J, with 12 bases in the middle. CDR1 MNHEY and CDR2 SVGAGI come from the germline V gene. The length of the CDR3 is 11 residues.

CDR3 residues: CAISESSGQGNSYEQYF. The CDR3, as DNA: TGTGCCATCAGTGAGTCGAGTGGGCAGGGAAACTCCTACGAGCAGTACTTC. V usage is TRBV10-3 and J usage is TRBJ2-7; TRBD1 is a possible D gene (5 bases). Germline CDR1 and CDR2: ENHRY and SYGVKD. Trimming pared 0 bases from V and 0 bases from J, leaving 15 bases between. This CDR3 has 17 amino acids.

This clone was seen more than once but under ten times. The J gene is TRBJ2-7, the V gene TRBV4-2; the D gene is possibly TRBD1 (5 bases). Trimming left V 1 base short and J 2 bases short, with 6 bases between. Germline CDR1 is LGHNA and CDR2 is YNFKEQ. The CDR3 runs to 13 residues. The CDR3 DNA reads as TGTGCCAGCAGCCAAGGACAGACCTACGAGCAGTACTTC. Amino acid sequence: CASSQGQTYEQYF.